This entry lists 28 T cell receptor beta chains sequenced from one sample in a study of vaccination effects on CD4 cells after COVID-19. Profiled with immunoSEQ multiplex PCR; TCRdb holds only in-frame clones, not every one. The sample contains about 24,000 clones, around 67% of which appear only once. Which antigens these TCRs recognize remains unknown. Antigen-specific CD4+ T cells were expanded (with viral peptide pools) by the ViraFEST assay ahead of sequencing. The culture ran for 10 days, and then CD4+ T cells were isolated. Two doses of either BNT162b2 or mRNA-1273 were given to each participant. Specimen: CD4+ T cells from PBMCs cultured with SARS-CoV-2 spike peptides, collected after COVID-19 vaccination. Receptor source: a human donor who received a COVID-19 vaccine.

CDR3 sequence reads: CAWSGPGRGLTGELFF. The DNA for the CDR3 is TGTGCCTGGAGTGGTCCGGGACGTGGCCTCACCGGGGAGCTGTTTTTT. The chain links TRBV30 to TRBJ2-2; the D gene could be TRBD1 or TRBD2 (5 bases each). CDR1 GTSNPN and CDR2 SVGIG come from the germline V gene (reference sequence). V was clipped by 1 base and J by 4 bases, with 16 bases between them. The CDR3 has 16 amino acids. Using reference TRBV30 and TRBJ2-2 for the parts outside the CDR3, the full variable domain is SQTIHQWPATLVQPVGSPLSLECTVEGTSNPNLYWYRQAAGRGLQLLFYSVGIGQISSEVPQNLSASRPQDRQFILSSKKLLLSDSGFYLCAWSGPGRGLTGELFFGEGSRLTVL.

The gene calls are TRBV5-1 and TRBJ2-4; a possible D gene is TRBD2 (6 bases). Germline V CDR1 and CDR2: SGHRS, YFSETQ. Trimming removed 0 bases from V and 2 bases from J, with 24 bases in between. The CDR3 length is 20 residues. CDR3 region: CASSLATLGGEPISKNIQYF. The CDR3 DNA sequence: TGCGCCAGCAGCTTGGCCACTCTCGGCGGGGAACCTATTTCCAAAAACATTCAGTACTTC.

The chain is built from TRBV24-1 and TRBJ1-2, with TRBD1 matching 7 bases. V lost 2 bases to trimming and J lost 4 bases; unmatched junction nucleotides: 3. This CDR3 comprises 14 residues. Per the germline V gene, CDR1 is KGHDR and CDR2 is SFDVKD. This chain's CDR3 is CATSDSDRVYGYTF. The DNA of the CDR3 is TGTGCCACCAGTGATTCCGACAGGGTCTATGGCTACACCTTC.

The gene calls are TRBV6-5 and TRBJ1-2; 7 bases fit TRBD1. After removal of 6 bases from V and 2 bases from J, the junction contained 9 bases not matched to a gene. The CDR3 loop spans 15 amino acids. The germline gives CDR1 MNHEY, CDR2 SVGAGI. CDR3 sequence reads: CASSDNSQGNYGYTF. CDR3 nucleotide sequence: TGTGCCAGCAGCGATAATTCACAGGGGAACTATGGCTACACCTTC.

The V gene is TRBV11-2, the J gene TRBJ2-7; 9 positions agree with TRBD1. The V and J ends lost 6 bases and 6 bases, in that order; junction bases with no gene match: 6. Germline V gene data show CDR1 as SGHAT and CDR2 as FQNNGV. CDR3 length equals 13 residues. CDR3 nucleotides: TGTGCCAGCAGTTTTACAGGGGGCTCCGAGCAGTACTTC. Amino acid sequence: CASSFTGGSEQYF.

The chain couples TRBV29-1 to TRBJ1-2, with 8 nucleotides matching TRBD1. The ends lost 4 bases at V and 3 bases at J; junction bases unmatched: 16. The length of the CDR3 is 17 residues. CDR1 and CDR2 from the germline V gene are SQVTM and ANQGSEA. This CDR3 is CSVGYAITTGGDYGYTF. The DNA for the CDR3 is TGCAGCGTTGGTTACGCAATAACAACAGGGGGTGACTATGGCTACACCTTC.

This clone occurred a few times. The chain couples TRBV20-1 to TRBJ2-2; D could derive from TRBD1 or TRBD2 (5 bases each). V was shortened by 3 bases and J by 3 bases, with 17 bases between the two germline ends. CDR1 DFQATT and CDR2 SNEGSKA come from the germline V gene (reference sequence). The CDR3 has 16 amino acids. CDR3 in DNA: TGCAGTGCTAGTCAAGGGACGGGCGGGTACACCGGGGAGCTGTTTTTT. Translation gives CSASQGTGGYTGELFF.

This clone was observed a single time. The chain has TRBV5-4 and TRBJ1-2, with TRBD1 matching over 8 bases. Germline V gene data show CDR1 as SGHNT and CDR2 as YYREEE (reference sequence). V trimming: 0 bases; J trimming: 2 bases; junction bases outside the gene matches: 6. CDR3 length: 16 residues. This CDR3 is CASSLGSGGMNYGYTF. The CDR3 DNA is TGTGCCAGCAGCTTGGGGTCAGGGGGCATGAACTATGGCTACACCTTC.

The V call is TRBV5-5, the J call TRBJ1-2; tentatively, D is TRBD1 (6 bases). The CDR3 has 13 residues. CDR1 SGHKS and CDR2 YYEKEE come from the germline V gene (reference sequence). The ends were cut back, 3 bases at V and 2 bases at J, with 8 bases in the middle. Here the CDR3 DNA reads TGTGCCAGCAGCTCACAGGGCAACTATGGCTACACCTTC. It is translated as CASSSQGNYGYTF.

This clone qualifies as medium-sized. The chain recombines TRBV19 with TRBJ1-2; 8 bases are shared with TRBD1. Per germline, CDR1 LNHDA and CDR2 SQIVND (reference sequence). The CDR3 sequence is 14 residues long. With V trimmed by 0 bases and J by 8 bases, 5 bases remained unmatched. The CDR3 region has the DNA TGTGCCAGTAGTATAGATCCGGACAGGGTGGGCTACACCTTC. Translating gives CASSIDPDRVGYTF.

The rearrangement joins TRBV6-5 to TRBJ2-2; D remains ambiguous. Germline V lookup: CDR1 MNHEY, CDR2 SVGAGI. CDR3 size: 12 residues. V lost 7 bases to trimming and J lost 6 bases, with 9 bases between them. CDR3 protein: CASNQLSGELFF. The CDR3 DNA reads TGTGCCAGCAACCAGTTATCCGGGGAGCTGTTTTTT.

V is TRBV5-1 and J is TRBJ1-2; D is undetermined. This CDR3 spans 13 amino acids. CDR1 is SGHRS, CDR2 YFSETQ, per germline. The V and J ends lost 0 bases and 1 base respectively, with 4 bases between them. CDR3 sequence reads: CASSLGRNYGYTF. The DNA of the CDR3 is TGCGCCAGCAGCTTGGGTCGTAACTATGGCTACACCTTC.

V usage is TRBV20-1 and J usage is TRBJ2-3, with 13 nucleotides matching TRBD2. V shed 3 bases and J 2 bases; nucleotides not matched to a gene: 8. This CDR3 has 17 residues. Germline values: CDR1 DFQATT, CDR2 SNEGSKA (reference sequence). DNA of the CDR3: TGCAGTGCTAGTTTTTTGGGACTAGCGGGATTCACAGATACGCAGTATTTT. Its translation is CSASFLGLAGFTDTQYF.

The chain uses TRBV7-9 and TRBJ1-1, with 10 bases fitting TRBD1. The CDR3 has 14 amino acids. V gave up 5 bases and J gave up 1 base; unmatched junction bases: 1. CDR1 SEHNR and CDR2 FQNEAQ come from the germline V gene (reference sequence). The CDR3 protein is CASSGQGGNTEAFF. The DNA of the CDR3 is TGTGCCAGCAGCGGACAGGGGGGGAACACTGAAGCTTTCTTT.

The CDR3 DNA reads TGTGCCAGCTCACCGAAACAGGGCGGAGTAGGCGGGGAGCTGTTTTTT. Its translation: CASSPKQGGVGGELFF. The chain combines TRBV18 with TRBJ2-2; tentatively, D is TRBD1 (6 bases). The CDR3 consists of 16 residues. Germline-derived CDR1 and CDR2 are KGHSH and LQKENI. V gave up 3 bases and J gave up 7 bases, with 18 bases separating them.

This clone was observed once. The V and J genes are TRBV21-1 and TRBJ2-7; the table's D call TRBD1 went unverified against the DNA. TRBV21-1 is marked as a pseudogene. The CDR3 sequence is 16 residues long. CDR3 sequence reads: CASSQDGQSLSYEQYF. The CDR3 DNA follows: TGTGCCAGCAGCCAAGATGGACAGTCGCTCTCCTACGAGCAGTACTTC.

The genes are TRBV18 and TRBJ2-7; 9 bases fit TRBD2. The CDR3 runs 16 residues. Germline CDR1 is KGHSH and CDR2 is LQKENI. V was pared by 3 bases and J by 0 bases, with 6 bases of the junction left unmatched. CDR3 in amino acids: CASSPRLAASSYEQYF. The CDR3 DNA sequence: TGTGCCAGCTCACCCCGACTAGCGGCCAGCTCCTACGAGCAGTACTTC.

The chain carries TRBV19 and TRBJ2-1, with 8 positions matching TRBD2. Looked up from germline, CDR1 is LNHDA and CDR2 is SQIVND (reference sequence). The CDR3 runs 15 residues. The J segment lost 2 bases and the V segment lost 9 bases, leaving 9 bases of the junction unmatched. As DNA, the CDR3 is TGTGCCAGCCTGAGGCGGGAGGCCCCCTACAATGAGCAGTTCTTC. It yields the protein CASLRREAPYNEQFF.

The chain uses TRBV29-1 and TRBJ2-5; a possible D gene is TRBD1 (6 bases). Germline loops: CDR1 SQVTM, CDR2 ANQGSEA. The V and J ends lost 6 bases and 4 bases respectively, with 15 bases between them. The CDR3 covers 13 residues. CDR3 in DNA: TGCAGCGTCCGGGACACTGGGGGAGAGACCCAGTACTTC. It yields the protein CSVRDTGGETQYF.

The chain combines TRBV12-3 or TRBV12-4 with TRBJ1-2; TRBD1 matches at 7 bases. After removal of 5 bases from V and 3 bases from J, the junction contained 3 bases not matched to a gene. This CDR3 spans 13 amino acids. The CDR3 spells CASSVTGDYGYTF. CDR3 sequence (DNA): TGTGCCAGCAGTGTCACAGGGGACTATGGCTACACCTTC.

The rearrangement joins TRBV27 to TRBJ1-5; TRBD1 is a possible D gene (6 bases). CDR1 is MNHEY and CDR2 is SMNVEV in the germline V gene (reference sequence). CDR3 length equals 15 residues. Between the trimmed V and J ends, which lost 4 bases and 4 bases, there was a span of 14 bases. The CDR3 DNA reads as TGTGCCAGCAGTTGGACCGGGACACTAAATCAGCCCCAGCATTTT. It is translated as CASSWTGTLNQPQHF.

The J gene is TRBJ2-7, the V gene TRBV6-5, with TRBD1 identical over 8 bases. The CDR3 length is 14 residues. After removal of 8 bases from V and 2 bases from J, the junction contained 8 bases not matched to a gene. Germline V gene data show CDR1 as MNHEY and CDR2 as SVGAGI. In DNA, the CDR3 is TGTGCCAGCCAGGGGGACAGGCGACCCTACGAGCAGTACTTC. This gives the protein CASQGDRRPYEQYF.

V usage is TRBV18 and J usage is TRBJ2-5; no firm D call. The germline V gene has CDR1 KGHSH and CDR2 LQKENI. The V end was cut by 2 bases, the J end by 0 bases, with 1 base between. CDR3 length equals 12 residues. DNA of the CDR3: TGTGCCAGCTCACCATACCAAGAGACCCAGTACTTC. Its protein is CASSPYQETQYF.

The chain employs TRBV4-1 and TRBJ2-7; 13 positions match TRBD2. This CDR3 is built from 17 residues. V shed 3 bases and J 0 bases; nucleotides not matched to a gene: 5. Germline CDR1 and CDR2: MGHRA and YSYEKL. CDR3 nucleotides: TGCGCCAGCAGCCAGGGACTAGCGGGGCGCCTCTCCTACGAGCAGTACTTC. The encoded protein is CASSQGLAGRLSYEQYF.

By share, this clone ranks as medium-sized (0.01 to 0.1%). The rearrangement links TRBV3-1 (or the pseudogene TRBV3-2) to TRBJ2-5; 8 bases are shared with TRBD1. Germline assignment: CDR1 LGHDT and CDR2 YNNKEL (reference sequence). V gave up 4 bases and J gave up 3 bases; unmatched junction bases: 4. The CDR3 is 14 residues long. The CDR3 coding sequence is TGTGCCAGCAGCCCAACGACAGGGGAAGAGACCCAGTACTTC. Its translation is CASSPTTGEETQYF.

This chain's CDR3 is CASSGGDVYSPLHF. DNA of the CDR3: TGTGCCAGCTCCGGGGGGGACGTCTACTCACCCCTCCACTTT. V usage is TRBV18 and J usage is TRBJ1-6, with D tentatively TRBD1 (5 bases). The CDR3 has 14 amino acids. V was trimmed by 6 bases and J by 10 bases, leaving 16 bases between them. CDR1 is KGHSH and CDR2 is LQKENI in the germline V gene. The whole variable domain, filled in from reference TRBV18 and TRBJ1-6, reads NAGVMQNPRHLVRRRGQEARLRCSPMKGHSHVYWYRQLPEEGLKFMVYLQKENIIDESGMPKERFSAEFPKEGPSILRIQQVVRGDSAAYFCASSGGDVYSPLHFGNGTRLTVT.

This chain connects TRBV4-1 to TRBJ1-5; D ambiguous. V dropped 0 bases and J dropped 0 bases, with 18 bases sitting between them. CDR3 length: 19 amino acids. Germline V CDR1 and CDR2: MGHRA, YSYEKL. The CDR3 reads CASSQDPPPRKYSNQPQHF. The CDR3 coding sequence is TGCGCCAGCAGCCAAGATCCCCCACCAAGAAAATATAGCAATCAGCCCCAGCATTTT.

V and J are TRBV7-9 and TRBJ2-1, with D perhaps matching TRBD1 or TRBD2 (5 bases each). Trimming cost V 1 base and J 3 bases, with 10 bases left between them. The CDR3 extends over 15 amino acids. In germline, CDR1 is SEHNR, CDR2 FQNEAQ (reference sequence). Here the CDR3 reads CASSLGGTFYNEQFF. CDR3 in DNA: TGTGCCAGCAGCTTAGGAGGGACCTTCTACAATGAGCAGTTCTTC.